This T cell receptor beta chain was found in a study of OX40 agonist ivuxolimab in advanced cancers. Overall study context: From about 23 to 85 years was the age range, with a mean of around 60 years, and about 83% were male. Study-wide results and limits: The investigators did not determine what antigen specificity the expanded peripheral T cells had. Nonresponders, in some cases, also had low normalized T-cell clonal expansion.

Autoimmune disease history or systemic immunosuppression barred patients. Only in-frame clones appear in the TCRdb table, and some are missing; sequencing was by immunoSEQ multiplex PCR. This table holds roughly 48,000 clones, approximately 84% found once. Turning to this clone: Its antigen is undetermined. This CDR3 is also generated by other DNA sequences in the sample.

V lost 6 bases, J lost 8 bases, and 6 bases stayed unmatched. CDR3 length equals 13 residues. Looked up from germline, CDR1 is SQVTM and CDR2 is ANQGSEA. This chain uses TRBV29-1 with TRBJ1-4; 10 nucleotides line up with TRBD1. The input for sequencing was CD4+ or CD8+ T cells sorted from blood, taken in a trial of the OX40 agonist ivuxolimab. This clonotype was sampled from an adult with an advanced solid tumor such as melanoma, head and neck, liver or kidney cancer. The chain's CDR3 is CSVGQGKGEKLFF. The CDR3 nucleotides read TGCAGCGTGGGACAGGGGAAAGGAGAAAAACTGTTTTTT.